This T cell receptor beta chain comes out of a study of blood T cell repertoires in COVID-19. Study-wide background: Acute-phase and convalescent COVID-19 samples originated in the United States, Italy and Spain. Sources were T cells, B-cell-depleted T cells, or PBMCs; the material itself was cDNA or gDNA.

Each participant's cohort was designated according to participant-reported clinical history. Two negative PCRs, clearance, or symptom resolution characterized the recovered Cohort 3 donors. The length of the CDR3 is 15 residues. The germline CDR1 and CDR2 sequences are LNHDA and SQIVND (reference sequence). Trimming pared 3 bases from V and 5 bases from J, leaving 16 bases between. Data came from immunoSEQ multiplex PCR; TCRdb stores just in-frame clones and leaves some out. The sample lists hundreds of thousands of clones; 85% to 90% were seen once. V is TRBV19 and J is TRBJ2-5; D perhaps matches TRBD1 (8 bases). Sequences were obtained from PBMCs or T cells enriched from blood (not recorded which). The clonotype originates from a woman between 18 and 29 years old who had recovered from COVID-19. In DNA form, the CDR3 reads TGTGCCAGTAGTATTGGCACAGGGGGGGGTGAGACCCAGTACTTC. It specifies CASSIGTGGGETQYF.